Sequencing of this T cell receptor (beta chain) was carried out in a study of cytomegalovirus exposure and HLA in healthy donors. 13 Jbeta primers and 60 Vbeta primers were used for the PCR. Per the study methods: About 10 million of about 88 million unique TCR beta chains were shared, per a later count. The table came from immunoSEQ multiplex PCR; TCRdb's copy has only in-frame clones and leaves some out. The V and J calls and clone size are taken from that table; D and trimming were inferred from the DNA. The sample has about 84,000 clones, 63% seen once; the top ten hold approximately 16%. Findings and caveats of the study: Trimming of TCR beta V- and J-genes showed a link, identified in a later analysis, to a missense DCLRE1C variant.

About this clone itself: The antigen is undetermined.

Each donor was nominally healthy when sampled (though unrecorded immune exposures were likely). The specimen sequenced was PBMCs. This sequence originates from a woman in her thirties or forties in good health and CMV-seropositive.

The CDR3, as DNA: TGTGCCAGCAGCTTAGGCAGGGTCGATTATGGCTACACCTTC. Amino acids: CASSLGRVDYGYTF. The V gene is TRBV7-3, the J gene TRBJ1-2; a possible D gene is TRBD1 (5 bases). The germline V gene encodes CDR1 SGHTA and CDR2 FQGTGA. The CDR3 covers 14 residues. Trimming removed 2 bases at V and 5 bases at J, with 12 bases between.